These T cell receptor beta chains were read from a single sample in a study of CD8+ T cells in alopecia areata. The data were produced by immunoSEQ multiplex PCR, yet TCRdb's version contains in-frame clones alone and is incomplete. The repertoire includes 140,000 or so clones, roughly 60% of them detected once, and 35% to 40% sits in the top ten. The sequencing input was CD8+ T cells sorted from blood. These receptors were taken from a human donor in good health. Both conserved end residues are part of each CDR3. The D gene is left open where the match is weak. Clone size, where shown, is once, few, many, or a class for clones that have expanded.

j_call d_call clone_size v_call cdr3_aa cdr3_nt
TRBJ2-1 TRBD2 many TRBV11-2 CASRGGYNEQFF TGTGCCAGCCGGGGGGGATACAATGAGCAGTTCTTC
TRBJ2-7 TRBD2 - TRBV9 CASSPAGGAAGGEQYF TGTGCCAGCAGCCCAGCCGGGGGGGCTGCGGGCGGCGAGCAGTACTTC
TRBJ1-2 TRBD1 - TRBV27 CASSMTGGIYTF TGTGCCAGCAGTATGACAGGGGGGATCTACACCTTC
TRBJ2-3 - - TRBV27 CASSLGWDTDTQYF TGTGCCAGCAGTTTGGGATGGGACACAGATACGCAGTATTTT
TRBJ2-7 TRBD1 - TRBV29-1 CSVPTGVGYEQYF TGCAGCGTCCCGACAGGGGTCGGCTACGAGCAGTACTTC
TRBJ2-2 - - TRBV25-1 CASSAENTGELFF TGTGCCAGCAGTGCCGAGAACACCGGGGAGCTGTTTTTT
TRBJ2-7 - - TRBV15 CATRADGSYEQYF TGTGCCACCAGAGCAGACGGCTCCTACGAGCAGTACTTC
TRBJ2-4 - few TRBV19 CASSVYGSIQYF TGTGCCAGTAGTGTCTATGGAAGCATTCAGTACTTC
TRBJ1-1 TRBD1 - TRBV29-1 CSDETGYTEAFF TGCAGCGACGAGACAGGGTACACTGAAGCTTTCTTT
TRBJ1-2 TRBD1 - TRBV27 CASSFLPGQATNYGYTF TGTGCCAGCAGTTTCCTCCCGGGACAGGCTACTAACTATGGCTACACCTTC
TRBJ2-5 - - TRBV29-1 CSVEDGGWGETQYF TGCAGCGTTGAAGACGGGGGCTGGGGGGAGACCCAGTACTTC
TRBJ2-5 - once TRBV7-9 CASSPLGETQYF TGTGCCAGCAGCCCACTTGGCGAGACCCAGTACTTC
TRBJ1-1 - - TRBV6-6 CASSPGAPIEAFF TGTGCCAGCAGCCCGGGGGCGCCTATAGAAGCTTTCTTT
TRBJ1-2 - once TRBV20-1 CSAKILDGYTF TGCAGTGCTAAAATTCTGGATGGCTACACCTTC
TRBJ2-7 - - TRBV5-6 CASSPTWGEQYF TGTGCCAGCAGTCCGACGTGGGGCGAGCAGTACTTC
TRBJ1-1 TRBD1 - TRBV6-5 CASSLGQGNTEAFF TGTGCCAGCAGTCTGGGACAGGGGAACACTGAAGCTTTCTTT
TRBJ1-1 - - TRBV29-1 CSVDNRVDGTEAFF TGCAGCGTGGATAACCGGGTCGATGGAACTGAAGCTTTCTTT
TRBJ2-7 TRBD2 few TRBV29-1 CSVASSGRAAEQYF TGCAGCGTTGCCTCCAGCGGGAGGGCCGCCGAGCAGTACTTC
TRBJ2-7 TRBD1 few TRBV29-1 CSVWGTGGHEQYF TGCAGCGTTTGGGGGACAGGGGGACACGAGCAGTACTTC
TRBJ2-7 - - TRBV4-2 CASSQAKGGAYEQYF TGTGCCAGCAGCCAAGCCAAGGGGGGAGCTTACGAGCAGTACTTC
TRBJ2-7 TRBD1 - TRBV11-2 CASSITGGGSYEQYF TGTGCCAGCAGCATTACAGGGGGTGGCTCCTACGAGCAGTACTTC
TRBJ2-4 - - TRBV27 CASSDLGGRGLDF TGTGCCAGCAGTGATCTAGGGGGGCGCGGGTTGGACTTC
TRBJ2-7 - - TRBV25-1 CASSDFARAYEQYF TGTGCCAGCAGTGACTTCGCCAGGGCCTACGAGCAGTACTTC
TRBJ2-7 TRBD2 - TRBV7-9 CASSPVMGGPYEQYF TGTGCCAGCAGCCCCGTTATGGGAGGGCCCTACGAGCAGTACTTC
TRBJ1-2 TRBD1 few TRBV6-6 CASSPDGDRGRHGYTF TGTGCCAGCAGTCCCGACGGGGACAGGGGGCGCCATGGCTACACCTTC
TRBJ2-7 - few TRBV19 CASSGLLSYEQYF TGTGCCAGTTCAGGCCTACTCTCCTACGAGCAGTACTTC
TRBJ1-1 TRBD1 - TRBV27 CASSSSDRVTEAFF TGTGCCAGCAGTTCGTCAGACAGGGTTACTGAAGCTTTCTTT